These 16 T cell receptor beta chains share one sample of origin, sequenced in a study of T cell responses to AZD1222 COVID-19 vaccine. Assay: immunoSEQ multiplex PCR; the TCRdb copy retains only in-frame clones and omits some. The sample holds around 140,000 clones, 90% to 95% seen once. Sample: peripheral blood, taken on day 0 of AZD1222 vaccination. The receptors originated from an adult in good health.

The rearrangement joins TRBV6-1 to TRBJ1-2, with D unresolved. With 1 base removed from V and 4 bases from J, the gap between germline ends came to 19 bases. This CDR3 is built from 17 residues. CDR1 MNHNS and CDR2 SASEGT come from the germline V gene. Written as DNA, the CDR3 is TGTGCCAGCAGTGAAGTAGCGGGTCGGGAATTGGGCTATGGCTACACCTTC. Translated: CASSEVAGRELGYGYTF.

This clone was seen just once. The rearrangement uses TRBV18 and TRBJ1-1; a weak D match, TRBD1 (5 bases). The CDR3 contains 17 residues. V lost 6 bases and J lost 2, with 22 bases in between. The germline V gene has CDR1 KGHSH and CDR2 LQKENI. CDR3 coding DNA: TGTGCCAGCTCCTCACTGGCAGAGTTCGGGGGAAACACTGAAGCTTTCTTT. Protein product: CASSSLAEFGGNTEAFF.

V is TRBV7-2 and J is TRBJ2-7; 8 bases map to TRBD2. Looked up from germline, CDR1 is SGHTA and CDR2 is FQGNSA. The CDR3 is 16 residues long. With 5 bases clipped from V and 12 bases from J, the junction kept 21 bases outside the gene matches. The CDR3 here is CASSPEIAGIGKETYF. The CDR3 DNA reads TGTGCCAGCAGCCCGGAGATAGCGGGAATAGGAAAAGAGACGTACTTC.

This chain uses TRBV10-2 with TRBJ2-7, with TRBD1 matching over 7 bases. After removal of 6 bases from V and 10 bases from J, the junction contained 15 bases not matched to a gene. The CDR3 is 14 amino acids. In germline, CDR1 is WSHSY, CDR2 SAAADI. The CDR3 spells CASSTNTLTGEQYF. The CDR3 DNA reads as TGCGCCAGCAGCACGAATACCTTAACAGGGGAACAGTACTTC.

This clone was found a few times. The chain couples TRBV14 to TRBJ2-7; unclear D gene. V lost 1 base to trimming and J lost 6 bases, with 13 bases between them. The CDR3 contains 14 residues. Germline CDR1 and CDR2: SGHDN and FVKESK. CDR3 sequence reads: CASSQGRLGVEQYF. CDR3 nucleotide sequence: TGTGCCAGCAGCCAAGGCCGGCTTGGGGTCGAGCAGTACTTC.

The rearrangement joins TRBV5-4 to TRBJ1-2; TRBD1 aligns across 8 bases. The CDR3 is made up of 16 amino acids. The germline V gene encodes CDR1 SGHNT and CDR2 YYREEE (reference sequence). After removal of 4 bases from V and 0 bases from J, the junction contained 8 bases not matched to a gene. The CDR3 reads CASSLLGQGANYGYTF. The CDR3 DNA follows: TGTGCCAGCAGCCTCCTAGGACAGGGAGCTAACTATGGCTACACCTTC.

V is TRBV7-2 and J is TRBJ2-7, with unresolved D. This CDR3 contains 14 residues. Germline CDR1 is SGHTA and CDR2 is FQGNSA. Trimming removed 5 bases from V and 0 bases from J, with 11 bases in between. The CDR3, as DNA: TGTGCCAGCAGCCGCCGGGCGGACTCCTACGAGCAGTACTTC. Translation: CASSRRADSYEQYF.

Note on this clone: This CDR3 is also generated by other DNA sequences in the sample. This chain joins TRBV30 and TRBJ1-3; no clear D. The CDR3 covers 12 residues. The V end lost 0 bases, the J end lost 4 bases, and 4 bases lay between the germline ends. Germline CDR1 is GTSNPN and CDR2 is SVGIG (reference sequence). Here the CDR3 DNA reads TGTGCCTGGAGTGTACGCGGAAACACCATATATTTT. Protein sequence: CAWSVRGNTIYF.

The rearrangement joins TRBV23-1 to TRBJ1-2, with TRBD1 matching over 7 bases. TRBV23-1 falls under the ORF class, with uncertain function. This CDR3 region has 15 residues. V shed 0 bases, J shed 4 bases, and the junction held 5 bases outside the gene matches. DNA of the CDR3: TGCGCCAGCAGTCAATCGACAGGGTTATCCTATGGCTACACCTTC. This encodes CASSQSTGLSYGYTF.

This chain joins TRBV10-1 and TRBJ1-1, with a tentative D call TRBD1 (6 bases). Germline CDR1 is WNHNN and CDR2 is SYGVQD (reference sequence). CDR3 size: 13 residues. The V end was cut by 8 bases, the J end by 2 bases, with 12 bases between. CDR3 nucleotide sequence: TGCGCCAGCCGGGGGGCAGCAAACACTGAAGCTTTCTTT. This encodes CASRGAANTEAFF.

The CDR3 DNA follows: TGTGCCAGTAAAAGCGGGGTCGGCTACGAGCAGTACTTC. The encoded protein is CASKSGVGYEQYF. The chain carries TRBV19 and TRBJ2-7, with 7 positions matching TRBD2. Germline V gives CDR1 LNHDA, CDR2 SQIVND (reference sequence). This CDR3 has 13 residues. Trimming removed 7 bases from V and 3 bases from J; junction bases left unmatched: 6.

CDR3 sequence: CASIDTGSYGYTF. In DNA form, the CDR3 reads TGTGCCAGTATTGATACAGGGTCCTATGGCTACACCTTC. The chain links TRBV19 to TRBJ1-2; D possibly corresponds to TRBD1 (6 bases). The V gene's germline CDR1 is LNHDA and CDR2 SQIVND (reference sequence). V was clipped by 7 bases and J by 4 bases, with 13 bases between them. This CDR3 contains 13 residues.

The chain recombines TRBV7-2 with TRBJ1-2, with D possibly being TRBD1 (6 bases). Germline V CDR1 and CDR2: SGHTA, FQGNSA. Deletions cut 5 bases from V and 4 bases from J, with 17 bases between. This CDR3 comprises 15 residues. CDR3 DNA sequence: TGTGCCAGCAGCCCACCAGCCGGGGGGGCCTATGGCTACACCTTC. This codes for CASSPPAGGAYGYTF. The full variable domain, its missing parts supplied by reference TRBV7-2 and TRBJ1-2, is GAGVSQSPSNKVTEKGKDVELRCDPISGHTALYWYRQSLGQGLEFLIYFQGNSAPDKSGLPSDRFSAERTGGSVSTLTIQRTQQEDSAVYLCASSPPAGGAYGYTFGSGTRLTVV.

The chain couples TRBV4-3 to TRBJ2-3; possibly TRBD2 for D (6 bases). V lost 0 bases and J lost 2, with 15 bases in between. This CDR3 is built from 17 residues. Germline loops: CDR1 LGHNA, CDR2 YSLEER. DNA of the CDR3: TGCGCCAGCAGCCAAGATAGTAGGGGACTTTCCACAGATACGCAGTATTTT. It specifies CASSQDSRGLSTDTQYF.

V and J are TRBV7-9 and TRBJ2-3; possibly TRBD2 for D (5 bases). Germline V CDR1 and CDR2: SEHNR, FQNEAQ (reference sequence). The CDR3 has 14 residues. Trimming removed 0 bases from V and 4 bases from J, with 8 bases in between. CDR3 amino acids: CASSLAGDPDTQYF. The CDR3 nucleotides are TGTGCCAGCAGCTTAGCGGGAGATCCAGATACGCAGTATTTT.

The chain employs TRBV5-1 and TRBJ1-4, with D possibly matching TRBD1 (6 bases). The V and J ends lost 0 bases and 8 bases respectively, with 11 bases between them. CDR1 is SGHRS, CDR2 YFSETQ, per germline. The CDR3 runs 14 residues. The CDR3 reads CASSLAGVGEKLFF. CDR3 nucleotides: TGCGCCAGCAGCTTGGCAGGGGTCGGGGAAAAACTGTTTTTT.